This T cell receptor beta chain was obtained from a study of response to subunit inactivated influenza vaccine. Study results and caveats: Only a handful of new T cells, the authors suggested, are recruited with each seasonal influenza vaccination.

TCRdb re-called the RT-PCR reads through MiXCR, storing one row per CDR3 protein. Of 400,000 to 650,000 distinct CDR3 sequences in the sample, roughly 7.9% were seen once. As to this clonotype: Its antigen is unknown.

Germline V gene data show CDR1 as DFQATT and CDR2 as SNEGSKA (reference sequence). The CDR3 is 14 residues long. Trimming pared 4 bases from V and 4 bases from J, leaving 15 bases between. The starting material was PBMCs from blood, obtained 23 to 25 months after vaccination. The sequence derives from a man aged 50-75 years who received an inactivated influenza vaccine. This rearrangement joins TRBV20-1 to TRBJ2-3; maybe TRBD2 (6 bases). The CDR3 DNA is TGCAGTGCTACCTCGCGGGGCGGGGCAGATACGCAGTATTTT. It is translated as CSATSRGGADTQYF.